This paragraph covers one TCR beta chain sequence. What it recognizes is unknown. Sequenced by immunoSEQ multiplex PCR; TCRdb stores in-frame clones only, minus some. The sample consists of 100,000 to 150,000 clones, roughly 90% of them appearing once. The source of the sample is a study of cytomegalovirus exposure and HLA in healthy donors. The CDR3 has 16 amino acids. Germline values: CDR1 SGDLS, CDR2 YYNGEE. The trim removed 3 bases at V and 6 bases at J, leaving 12 bases unmatched. Whole-study findings and limits: Researchers reported that three CMV-associated chains were confirmed in vitro as CMV antigen-specific. The study flagged some 170 TCR beta chains as cytomegalovirus-associated. High specificity and sensitivity for cytomegalovirus status were reported for the classifier.

This receptor was taken from a man aged 30 to 45 in good health and CMV-seronegative. Sequenced material: PBMCs. V and J are TRBV9 and TRBJ2-3; 8 bases fit TRBD2. The CDR3 spells CASSGSSGPAPDTQYF. The CDR3 DNA reads as TGTGCCAGCAGCGGGTCTAGCGGGCCCGCACCTGATACGCAGTATTTT.